What follows are 2 T cell receptor beta chains derived from one specimen sequenced in a study of cytomegalovirus exposure and HLA in healthy donors. Amplification used 60 Vbeta primers and 13 Jbeta primers. This table comes from immunoSEQ multiplex PCR, and its TCRdb copy is limited to in-frame clones, with some not included. The repertoire holds approximately 130,000 clones, with 60% to 85% as singletons. The sequenced material came from PBMCs. The receptors here all came from a man between 25 and 39 years old in good health and CMV-seronegative.

The J gene is TRBJ2-1, the V gene TRBV19, with a possible D match to TRBD2 (7 bases). Germline CDR1 reads LNHDA; CDR2 reads SQIVND (reference sequence). Trimming pared 5 bases from V and 7 bases from J, leaving 15 bases between. The CDR3 is 14 residues long. The CDR3 region is CASSPGGQFNEQFF. Written as DNA, the CDR3 is TGTGCCAGTAGTCCCGGGGGGCAATTTAATGAGCAGTTCTTC.

J is TRBJ2-2 and V is TRBV28, with 9 bases fitting TRBD2. V shed 3 bases and J 7 bases; nucleotides not matched to a gene: 9. The germline V gene has CDR1 MDHEN and CDR2 SYDVKM. The CDR3 extends over 16 amino acids. The CDR3 reads CASSFSAGGGVGELFF. In nucleotides, the CDR3 is TGTGCCAGCAGTTTCTCAGCGGGAGGTGGCGTCGGGGAGCTGTTTTTT. Variable domain in full (rest from reference TRBV28 and TRBJ2-2): DVKVTQSSRYLVKRTGEKVFLECVQDMDHENMFWYRQDPGLGLRLIYFSYDVKMKEKGDIPEGYSVSREKKERFSLILESASTNQTSMYLCASSFSAGGGVGELFFGEGSRLTVL.